The T cell receptor beta chain described here comes from a study of radiotherapy plus CTLA-4 blockade in lung cancer. Study information: 15% to 20% of enrolled patients responded objectively, and 31% had disease control. General study findings and limits: The study found tumor-derived TCR clones expanded in blood after radiotherapy plus ipilimumab. With interferon-beta, early dynamics of blood T cell clones were reported to best predict response.

The data were produced by immunoSEQ multiplex PCR, yet TCRdb's version contains in-frame clones alone and is incomplete. The table shows approximately 90,000 clones, with around four fifths occurring only once. Germline V gives CDR1 SGHDT, CDR2 YYEEEE. The CDR3 totals 15 residues. The ends lost 1 base at V and 2 bases at J; junction bases unmatched: 3. Lung cancer patients with chemo-refractory metastatic non-small-cell disease were given focal radiation plus CTLA-4 blockade with ipilimumab. A note on this clone: Its target is not known.

The sequences come from peripheral blood, collected from a patient treated with radiotherapy plus ipilimumab. The sequence derives from a human donor with non-small cell lung cancer who had stable disease on radiotherapy plus ipilimumab. J is TRBJ2-5 and V is TRBV5-6; 9 bases fit TRBD2. CDR3 in amino acids: CASSLLAGIQETQYF. The CDR3 nucleotides are TGTGCCAGCAGCTTGCTAGCGGGGATACAAGAGACCCAGTACTTC.